The 30 T cell receptor beta chains below come from one sample, sequenced in a study of T cells in Graves' hyperthyroidism and ophthalmopathy. RNA transcripts gave rise to amplified TCR beta CDR3 regions. Carried out on the TCR CDR3, a first-round RT-PCR used the HTBI primer set. From the multiplex PCR reads, TCRdb called clonotypes with MiXCR, one entry per CDR3 protein. The data hold approximately 400,000 distinct CDR3 sequences, with approximately 14% observed a single time. Sequencing used blood. These receptors were obtained from a woman in her late teens or twenties with Graves' hyperthyroidism that later progressed to Graves' ophthalmopathy.

The rearrangement uses TRBV2 and TRBJ1-5, with 8 bases that match TRBD1. Per the germline V gene, CDR1 is SNHLY and CDR2 is FYNNEI. The CDR3 sequence is 16 residues long. After removal of 6 bases from V and 2 bases from J, the junction contained 9 bases not matched to a gene. The CDR3 coding sequence is TGTGCCAGCAGGAGGGGGACAGGTCGGGGCAATCAGCCCCAGCATTTT. This codes for CASRRGTGRGNQPQHF.

CDR3: CSAKLAGANNEQFF. CDR3 in DNA: TGCAGTGCCAAACTAGCGGGGGCAAACAATGAGCAGTTCTTC. The rearrangement links TRBV20-1 to TRBJ2-1; 11 bases agree with TRBD2. The J segment lost 5 bases and the V segment lost 6 bases, leaving 6 bases of the junction unmatched. Germline V gene lookup returns CDR1 DFQATT and CDR2 SNEGSKA (reference sequence). The CDR3 is 14 amino acids.

In its sample, this clonotype was seen many times. V and J are TRBV5-1 and TRBJ1-4; possible D gene TRBD1, 5 bases. Trimming pared 0 bases from V and 8 bases from J, leaving 11 bases between. There are 14 residues in the CDR3. From germline, CDR1 is SGHRS and CDR2 YFSETQ. For the CDR3, the DNA is TGCGCCAGCAGCTTGGGCAGGGTCGACGAAAAACTGTTTTTT. As protein: CASSLGRVDEKLFF.

CDR3 protein: CASSLTGTGALDTQYF. As DNA, the CDR3 is TGTGCCAGCAGCTTAACCGGGACAGGGGCCCTAGATACGCAGTATTTT. The rearrangement links TRBV9 to TRBJ2-3; 10 bases agree with TRBD1. From germline, CDR1 is SGDLS and CDR2 YYNGEE. Losses at the gene ends were 4 bases for V and 5 bases for J; bases not matched to a gene: 10. This CDR3 is built from 16 residues.

This clonotype was counted many times. This chain joins TRBV7-9 and TRBJ2-1; TRBD2 matches at 12 bases. CDR1 is SEHNR, CDR2 FQNEAQ, per germline (reference sequence). Unmatched junction bases numbered 5, after V lost 5 bases and J lost 3 bases. The CDR3 has 16 amino acids. The CDR3: CASSARLAGVYNEQFF. The CDR3 nucleotides read TGTGCCAGCAGCGCCCGACTAGCGGGAGTCTACAATGAGCAGTTCTTC.

This clonotype was found many times. The CDR3 DNA reads as TGTGCCAGCAGTTTAGCCCAAGAGCAGTACTTC. It specifies CASSLAQEQYF. The chain carries TRBV12-3 or TRBV12-4 and TRBJ2-7; D is unclear. V lost 0 bases and J lost 7, with 4 bases in between. The CDR3 spans 11 residues.

V is TRBV7-9 and J is TRBJ2-1; D unclear. CDR1 and CDR2 (germline): SEHNR, FQNEAQ (reference sequence). The CDR3 runs 15 residues. The V end lost 1 base, the J end lost 5 bases, and 12 bases lay between the germline ends. CDR3 region: CASSLDGWVNNEQFF. CDR3 nucleotide sequence: TGTGCCAGCAGCTTAGACGGTTGGGTTAACAATGAGCAGTTCTTC.

In its sample, this clonotype was seen many times. J is TRBJ2-1 and V is TRBV3-1; no reliable D call. The germline gives CDR1 LGHDT, CDR2 YNNKEL (reference sequence). The CDR3 is 15 residues long. V gave up 0 bases and J gave up 8 bases, with 14 bases separating them. The DNA for the CDR3 is TGTGCCAGCAGCCAAGATCCTCTCCCTGCTGATGAGCAGTTCTTC. This translates into CASSQDPLPADEQFF.

This clonotype came up many times. The chain carries TRBV11-2 and TRBJ1-2; the D gene is possibly TRBD1 (6 bases). The CDR3 is 14 amino acids. From germline, CDR1 is SGHAT and CDR2 FQNNGV. V dropped 7 bases and J dropped 5 bases, with 17 bases sitting between them. The DNA of the CDR3 is TGTGCCAGCAAGGGGGACACCTCTGGGTATGGCTACACCTTC. Translated: CASKGDTSGYGYTF.

The chain links TRBV19 to TRBJ2-2; D may be TRBD1 (6 bases). The V end lost 4 bases, the J end lost 4 bases, and 16 bases lay between the germline ends. The CDR3 loop spans 16 amino acids. Germline CDR1 is LNHDA and CDR2 is SQIVND (reference sequence). The chain's CDR3 is CASSTDLRTVTGELFF. CDR3 nucleotide sequence: TGTGCCAGTAGTACCGACCTGAGGACAGTCACCGGGGAGCTGTTTTTT.

J is TRBJ1-6 and V is TRBV30, with D tentatively TRBD1 (5 bases). The CDR3 totals 13 residues. V shed 1 base and J shed 6 bases, with 7 bases lying between them. Germline loops: CDR1 GTSNPN, CDR2 SVGIG (reference sequence). Here the CDR3 DNA reads TGTGCCTGGAGTGGACAGATTAATTCACCCCTCCACTTT. It specifies CAWSGQINSPLHF.

The chain is built from TRBV19 and TRBJ1-2; D is possibly TRBD1 (6 bases). Germline V gene sequence: CDR1 LNHDA, CDR2 SQIVND (reference sequence). V shed 6 bases and J shed 1 base, with 18 bases lying between them. This CDR3 is built from 16 residues. The CDR3 here is CASSPFRQDYNYGYTF. Here the CDR3 DNA reads TGTGCCAGTAGCCCTTTTCGACAGGATTATAACTATGGCTACACCTTC.

This clonotype was picked up a small number of times. This chain links TRBV18 with TRBJ2-2; D is uncertain. Looked up from germline, CDR1 is KGHSH and CDR2 is LQKENI. The CDR3 contains 13 residues. V lost 8 bases and J 6 bases, leaving 13 bases between the germline ends. The CDR3 loop is CASTLGVAGELFF. The CDR3 DNA sequence: TGTGCCAGCACTCTCGGAGTGGCCGGGGAGCTGTTTTTT.

Only a few counts were recorded for this clonotype. The chain uses TRBV20-1 and TRBJ2-5, with D maybe TRBD2 (6 bases). The CDR3 has 13 amino acids. The V gene lost 4 bases and the J gene lost 3 bases, with 12 bases spanning the gap. The V gene's germline CDR1 is DFQATT and CDR2 SNEGSKA (reference sequence). As DNA, the CDR3 is TGCAGTGCTAAGGAGGGAGCGGAAGAGACCCAGTACTTC. Protein: CSAKEGAEETQYF.

The table lists this clonotype with many counts. Here the CDR3 DNA reads TGCAGCGGGACAGGGGCCTACGAGCAGTACTTC. Translated: CSGTGAYEQYF. This chain links TRBV29-1 with TRBJ2-7, with 9 bases that match TRBD1. Trimming cost V 7 bases and J 2 bases; bases outside gene matches: 0. The germline gives CDR1 SQVTM, CDR2 ANQGSEA. The CDR3 runs to 11 residues.

The V gene is TRBV27, the J gene TRBJ2-2; maybe TRBD2 (6 bases). V lost 0 bases, J lost 2 bases, and 10 bases lay in between. Germline V gene sequence: CDR1 MNHEY, CDR2 SMNVEV (reference sequence). CDR3 size: 16 residues. The CDR3 region is CASSLSGLLNTGELFF. As DNA, the CDR3 is TGTGCCAGCAGTTTATCGGGACTCCTAAACACCGGGGAGCTGTTTTTT.

This clonotype has at least ten counts. The genes are TRBV11-2 and TRBJ2-7; weak D call: TRBD2 (6 bases). CDR1 and CDR2 from the germline V gene are SGHAT and FQNNGV. The V end lost 0 bases, the J end lost 4 bases, and 7 bases lay between the germline ends. The CDR3 loop spans 13 amino acids. The CDR3 protein is CASSLDGGYEQYF. Written as DNA, the CDR3 is TGTGCCAGCAGCTTAGATGGGGGGTACGAGCAGTACTTC.

This clonotype was detected ten times or more. The chain uses TRBV10-3 and TRBJ2-7; 7 nucleotides agree with TRBD2. This CDR3 contains 14 residues. Trimming removed 5 bases from V and 8 bases from J; junction bases left unmatched: 12. The germline V gene has CDR1 ENHRY and CDR2 SYGVKD. In DNA, the CDR3 is TGTGCCATCAGTACGGCGGGAGAGGGCCGGAAGCAGTACTTC. Amino acids: CAISTAGEGRKQYF.

This clonotype has at least ten counts. The chain links TRBV28 to TRBJ2-5, with TRBD2 matching 12 bases. The germline gives CDR1 MDHEN, CDR2 SYDVKM. The CDR3 loop spans 18 amino acids. Unmatched junction bases numbered 10, after V lost 4 bases and J lost 1 base. The CDR3 nucleotides are TGTGCCAGCAGTTCGAGACTAGCGGGAGTGGGGGGCCAAGAGACCCAGTACTTC. This encodes CASSSRLAGVGGQETQYF. The entire variable domain, with the rest obtained from reference TRBV28 and TRBJ2-5, is as follows: DVKVTQSSRYLVKRTGEKVFLECVQDMDHENMFWYRQDPGLGLRLIYFSYDVKMKEKGDIPEGYSVSREKKERFSLILESASTNQTSMYLCASSSRLAGVGGQETQYFGPGTRLLVL.

This clonotype was found many times. This chain connects TRBV3-1 to TRBJ2-3; D is uncertain. The CDR3 loop spans 14 amino acids. In germline, CDR1 is LGHDT, CDR2 YNNKEL (reference sequence). Trimming took 5 bases from V and 3 from J, leaving 12 bases between them. The CDR3 reads CASSSSTATDTQYF. The CDR3 coding sequence is TGTGCCAGCAGCTCGTCTACAGCGACAGATACGCAGTATTTT.

This clonotype appeared a few times. The chain is built from TRBV6-2 or TRBV6-3 and TRBJ2-3, with no clear D. The CDR3 loop spans 16 amino acids. Germline V gene sequence: CDR1 MNHEY, CDR2 SVGEGT. The V and J ends lost 6 bases and 1 base respectively, with 17 bases between them. The CDR3 loop reads CASRMEYSLGTDTQYF. Here the CDR3 DNA reads TGTGCCAGCAGGATGGAATACTCCCTCGGCACAGATACGCAGTATTTT.

This clonotype was found many times. The CDR3, as DNA: TGTGCCAGCAGTTTATTCGCGGGTTCCCCCGAGCAGTACTTC. Translating it yields CASSLFAGSPEQYF. The chain combines TRBV28 with TRBJ2-7, with D tentatively TRBD2 (5 bases). Germline V gene sequence: CDR1 MDHEN, CDR2 SYDVKM. V was trimmed by 1 base and J by 6 bases, leaving 13 bases between them. The CDR3 length is 14 residues. The whole variable domain, filled in from reference TRBV28 and TRBJ2-7, reads DVKVTQSSRYLVKRTGEKVFLECVQDMDHENMFWYRQDPGLGLRLIYFSYDVKMKEKGDIPEGYSVSREKKERFSLILESASTNQTSMYLCASSLFAGSPEQYFGPGTRLTVT.

This clonotype was observed at least ten times. The CDR3 region is CASGGIGGPSNQPQHF. In nucleotides, the CDR3 is TGTGCCAGCGGGGGTATCGGGGGGCCTAGCAATCAGCCCCAGCATTTT. The gene calls are TRBV6-2 or TRBV6-3 and TRBJ1-5; D possibly corresponds to TRBD1 (6 bases). CDR3 length: 16 residues. CDR1 and CDR2 from the germline V gene are MNHEY and SVGEGT. Trimming took 8 bases from V and 0 from J, leaving 17 bases between them.

This clonotype was counted a single time. The V gene is TRBV3-2, the J gene TRBJ2-5. TRBV3-2 is classified as a pseudogene. The CDR3 is 13 amino acids. CDR3 protein: CASSHRTRETQYF. In DNA form, the CDR3 reads TGTGCCAGCAGCCACAGGACCAGGGAGACCCAGTACTTC.

The table lists this clonotype with a few counts. With a much larger clone just one base away, this may be a read error. V gene TRBV28 combines with J gene TRBJ1-4; no clear D. CDR3 length: 15 amino acids. Germline values: CDR1 MDHEN, CDR2 SYDVKM. The CDR3 spells CASSSRQLMTEKLLF. CDR3 DNA sequence: TGTGCCAGCAGTTCCAGGCAGCTCATGACGGAAAAACTGCTTTTT.

The chain carries TRBV2 and TRBJ1-1; TRBD1 matches at 9 bases. This CDR3 has 14 residues. J was trimmed by 5 bases and V by 5 bases; bases with no gene match: 6. CDR1 is SNHLY and CDR2 is FYNNEI in the germline V gene. The CDR3 nucleotides read TGTGCCAGCAGTCCACAGGGGGCGAGTACTGAAGCTTTCTTT. It is translated as CASSPQGASTEAFF. Full variable domain (outside the CDR3, taken from reference TRBV2 and TRBJ1-1): EPEVTQTPSHQVTQMGQEVILRCVPISNHLYFYWYRQILGQKVEFLVSFYNNEISEKSEIFDDQFSVERPDGSNFTLKIRSTKLEDSAMYFCASSPQGASTEAFFGQGTRLTVV.

This clonotype was seen ten or more times. This sequence joins TRBV13 and TRBJ2-1; 9 nucleotides line up with TRBD1. Germline assignment: CDR1 PRHDT and CDR2 FYEKMQ (reference sequence). V dropped 4 bases and J dropped 7; count of bases not matched to a gene: 8. The CDR3 totals 15 residues. CDR3 nucleotides: TGTGCCAGCAGCTCGTTGACAGGGGGACCTAATGAGCAGTTCTTC. Protein sequence: CASSSLTGGPNEQFF.

This clonotype was observed many times. This chain uses TRBV28 with TRBJ1-5; D might be TRBD1 (5 bases). This CDR3 comprises 14 residues. Between the trimmed V and J ends, which lost 4 bases and 1 base, there was a span of 8 bases. Germline loops: CDR1 MDHEN, CDR2 SYDVKM. CDR3: CASSSRASNQPQHF. CDR3 coding DNA: TGTGCCAGCAGTTCCAGGGCGAGCAATCAGCCCCAGCATTTT.

The sample holds many counts of this clonotype. The rearrangement uses TRBV20-1 and TRBJ2-1, with 12 bases fitting TRBD2. This CDR3 has 15 amino acids. Trimming took 1 base from V and 8 from J; bases not matched to a gene: 6. The germline CDR1 and CDR2 sequences are DFQATT and SNEGSKA (reference sequence). The DNA for the CDR3 is TGCAGTGCTAGAGGACTAGCGGGAGTCGAGGATGAGCAGTTCTTC. Translating it yields CSARGLAGVEDEQFF.

The chain employs TRBV19 and TRBJ2-1; 11 nucleotides line up with TRBD2. The trim removed 5 bases at V and 4 bases at J, leaving 7 bases unmatched. Germline V gene lookup returns CDR1 LNHDA and CDR2 SQIVND (reference sequence). The CDR3 sequence is 16 residues long. CDR3 amino acids: CASSGPLAGAYNEQFF. Here the CDR3 DNA reads TGTGCCAGTAGTGGACCACTAGCGGGAGCGTACAATGAGCAGTTCTTC.